The clone carrying this TCR beta chain was picked up many times. Its cognate antigen is unknown. This sample was taken from a study of T cell clonality in common variable immunodeficiency. Notes on the study in general: Fewer TCRbeta clones were shared among CVID subjects than controls. Fewer deletions and N-nucleotide insertions were reportedly seen in common variable immunodeficiency TCR beta sequences.

Clones were sequenced by immunoSEQ multiplex PCR, and TCRdb holds only the in-frame ones, with some missing. Observed are about 59,000 clones, no singletons, with the top ten taking around 0.8%. The clonotype was recovered from a person aged 18 to 75 in good health. Sequenced: peripheral blood mononuclear cells.

The CDR3 bases that were read are TGCGCCAGCAGCTTGAGGTTTTTGCGGGGCTTAATGAACACCGGGGAG. Protein product: CASSLRFLRGLMNTGE. The entire CDR3 protein is CASSLRFLRGLMNTGELFF. The V and J genes are TRBV5-1 and TRBJ2-2, with D possibly being TRBD2 (6 bases). The missing CDR3 end, 3 residues past where the read stops, is filled in from the germline J gene. Trimming pared 1 base from V and 1 base from J, leaving 20 bases between. Germline CDR1 and CDR2: SGHRS and YFSETQ. CDR3 length equals 19 residues.